The entry that follows covers one T cell receptor (beta chain) sequence. This clone showed up just once. Its antigen remains unidentified. There are no base qualities to consult, and no much larger clone falls within one base. This sample is drawn from a study of control samples from healthy donors and cancer patients (dated by TCRdb to the early 2020s). Libraries were constructed by the immunoSEQ multiplex PCR assay. TCRdb took this table from immuneACCESS and kept in-frame rearrangements with V and J called. Such tables lack part of the clones; where checked against another copy, unresolved V genes explain under half of the gap, and the rest is unexplained. The sample table holds roughly 130,000 clones, of which around 93% were seen once. The ten largest make up approximately 9% of the sample. This receptor was identified in a man younger than 30 in good health. Input material: blood.

Here the CDR3 is given as CASGIGRDPDTQYF. Read as DNA, the sequence is TGTGCCAGCGGAATAGGCAGGGACCCAGATACGCAGTATTTT. The chain uses TRBV5-6 and TRBJ2-3; the D match is possibly TRBD1 or TRBD2, with 5 bases aligned in each. Taken from cysteine to phenylalanine, the CDR3 has 14 residues. The sequence is cut down to CDR3 DNA, 42 bases in frame from base 1. The germline V gene supplies CDR1 SGHDT and CDR2 YYEEEE. V lost 7 bases and J lost 4 bases; the stretch between them is 16 bases long. With the portions outside the CDR3 filled from the reference TRBV5-6 and TRBJ2-3 genes, the complete variable region becomes DAGVTQSPTHLIKTRGQQVTLRCSPKSGHDTVSWYQQALGQGPQFIFQYYEEEERQRGNFPDRFSGHQFPNYSSELNVNALLLGDSALYLCASGIGRDPDTQYFGPGTRLTVL.